Each of the 18 T cell receptor beta chains below was sequenced from the same sample in a study of T cells in Graves' hyperthyroidism and ophthalmopathy. Regions amplified from RNA transcripts were the TCR beta CDR3 regions. HTBI primers were the set used in a first-round RT-PCR of the TCR CDR3. TCRdb ran MiXCR on the multiplex PCR reads and lists one entry per CDR3 protein. The table has more than 150,000 distinct CDR3 sequences, about 17% seen once; the top ten hold roughly 30%. Sequenced sample: blood. The receptors come from a woman aged 45-60 years with Graves' hyperthyroidism.

Here the CDR3 reads CASSQGAFSNQPQHF. DNA of the CDR3: TGCGCCAGCAGCCAAGGGGCGTTCAGCAATCAGCCCCAGCATTTT. The chain uses TRBV4-1 and TRBJ1-5; no firm D call. From germline, CDR1 is MGHRA and CDR2 YSYEKL. V lost 1 base and J lost 1, with 8 bases in between. CDR3 length equals 15 residues.

Ten or more counts support this clonotype. This chain connects TRBV20-1 to TRBJ1-1; a weak D match, TRBD1 (6 bases). CDR3 size: 13 residues. V shed 5 bases and J shed 3 bases, with 13 bases lying between them. Germline CDR1 is DFQATT and CDR2 is SNEGSKA (reference sequence). The CDR3 DNA reads TGCAGTGCTGCGGACAGTATCGACACTGAAGCTTTCTTT. This translates into CSAADSIDTEAFF.

This clonotype was observed many times. CDR3 residues: CARTGRITDTQYF. The CDR3 DNA reads TGTGCCAGAACCGGCAGGATCACAGATACGCAGTATTTT. The chain uses TRBV27 and TRBJ2-3, with D hard to call. The CDR3 has 13 amino acids. Trimming pared 9 bases from V and 2 bases from J, leaving 12 bases between. Germline V gene sequence: CDR1 MNHEY, CDR2 SMNVEV (reference sequence).

The V call is TRBV7-2, the J call TRBJ2-1; 10 bases match TRBD2. Germline CDR1 and CDR2: SGHTA and FQGNSA. The CDR3 has 15 residues. After removal of 6 bases from V and 13 bases from J, the junction contained 15 bases not matched to a gene. The CDR3 protein is CASRGAASGGVPQFF. The CDR3 region has the DNA TGTGCCAGCAGGGGGGCCGCTAGCGGGGGTGTGCCCCAGTTCTTC.

This clonotype has at least ten counts. The chain recombines TRBV12-3 or TRBV12-4 with TRBJ1-1; no definite D call. This CDR3 has 14 amino acids. The ends were cut back, 3 bases at V and 3 bases at J, with 11 bases in the middle. This CDR3 is CASSFLRIHTEAFF. Here the CDR3 DNA reads TGTGCCAGCAGTTTTTTACGAATTCACACTGAAGCTTTCTTT.

The V gene is TRBV27, the J gene TRBJ1-1, with TRBD1 as a possible D gene (6 bases). Trimming cost V 0 bases and J 2 bases, with 10 bases left between them. CDR1 MNHEY and CDR2 SMNVEV come from the germline V gene (reference sequence). The CDR3 contains 15 residues. CDR3 sequence reads: CASSLSKGGNTEAFF. The CDR3 DNA follows: TGTGCCAGCAGTTTATCGAAGGGGGGTAACACTGAAGCTTTCTTT.

V is TRBV6-9 and J is TRBJ2-1, with a tentative D call TRBD2 (8 bases). The germline V gene has CDR1 MNHGY and CDR2 SVAAGI. V was cut by 3 bases and J by 7 bases, with 13 bases left in between. CDR3 length: 14 amino acids. The CDR3 bases are TGTGCCAGCAGTTACGGGAGGGGGCGTAATGAGCAGTTCTTC. This codes for CASSYGRGRNEQFF.

This clonotype appeared a few times. The chain uses TRBV2 and TRBJ2-3, with D possibly matching TRBD1 (6 bases). Per germline, CDR1 SNHLY and CDR2 FYNNEI. The CDR3 loop spans 14 amino acids. V was pared by 6 bases and J by 3 bases, with 13 bases between. DNA for the CDR3: TGTGCCAGCAGGACAGGTGGGAAGACAGATACGCAGTATTTT. It yields the protein CASRTGGKTDTQYF.

The table lists this clonotype with many counts. V gene TRBV20-1 combines with J gene TRBJ2-5; D remains unclear. Per the germline V gene, CDR1 is DFQATT and CDR2 is SNEGSKA (reference sequence). This CDR3 region has 12 residues. Trimming removed 5 bases from V and 6 bases from J, with 13 bases in between. The CDR3 DNA sequence: TGCAGTGCTTCTCACGGCAAGAAGACCCAGTACTTC. Its translation is CSASHGKKTQYF.

J is TRBJ1-3 and V is TRBV6-1, with D possibly matching TRBD1 (6 bases). The germline CDR1 and CDR2 sequences are MNHNS and SASEGT. The CDR3 covers 15 residues. Trimming removed 5 bases from V and 0 bases from J, with 11 bases in between. Here the CDR3 DNA reads TGTGCCAGCAGTCCGCAGGACAGCTCTGGAAACACCATATATTTT. This gives the protein CASSPQDSSGNTIYF.

V gene TRBV20-1 combines with J gene TRBJ2-7; TRBD2 matches at 8 bases. The CDR3 has 15 amino acids. Germline V gives CDR1 DFQATT, CDR2 SNEGSKA (reference sequence). V gave up 5 bases and J gave up 0 bases; unmatched junction bases: 9. The CDR3 nucleotides are TGCAGTGCTTCTCCCCGGGGGGGGAGCTCCTACGAGCAGTACTTC. Its translation is CSASPRGGSSYEQYF.

V and J are TRBV4-3 and TRBJ1-6; the D gene is possibly TRBD1 (6 bases). V was trimmed by 0 bases and J by 4 bases, leaving 13 bases between them. The length of the CDR3 is 17 residues. CDR1 LGHNA and CDR2 YSLEER come from the germline V gene. The CDR3 region has the DNA TGCGCCAGCAGCCAAGAGTTCAGGGGCCTTTATAATTCACCCCTCCACTTT. Its protein product is CASSQEFRGLYNSPLHF.

The CDR3 DNA is TGCAGTGCTGGTTTAGCTGGCTACACCTTC. Protein sequence: CSAGLAGYTF. The chain combines TRBV20-1 with TRBJ1-2; no definite D call. The CDR3 loop spans 10 amino acids. V was clipped by 5 bases and J by 7 bases, with 8 bases between them. Germline V lookup: CDR1 DFQATT, CDR2 SNEGSKA (reference sequence).

Many counts were recorded for this clonotype. The chain employs TRBV27 and TRBJ1-2, with a possible D match to TRBD1 (5 bases). The CDR3 contains 14 residues. Germline V gene data show CDR1 as MNHEY and CDR2 as SMNVEV (reference sequence). Trimming took 6 bases from V and 3 from J, leaving 14 bases between them. The CDR3 DNA is TGTGCCAGCAGCAATCTAGGGACCCACTATGGCTACACCTTC. Its translation: CASSNLGTHYGYTF.

The sample holds a few counts of this clonotype. The chain has TRBV9 and TRBJ1-4, with TRBD1 as a possible D gene (6 bases). This CDR3 is 15 amino acids long. Germline values: CDR1 SGDLS, CDR2 YYNGEE. V lost 4 bases, J lost 7 bases, and 17 bases lay in between. The CDR3 is CASSRGGTSSEKLFF. CDR3 in DNA: TGTGCCAGCAGCCGAGGAGGGACATCGAGTGAAAAACTGTTTTTT.

This clonotype was picked up many times. The CDR3 sequence: CASSSPRGTGELFF. The CDR3 coding sequence is TGTGCCAGCAGCTCTCCCCGGGGCACCGGGGAGCTGTTTTTT. The rearrangement uses TRBV7-9 and TRBJ2-2, with TRBD2 as a possible D gene (5 bases). The V and J ends lost 4 bases and 4 bases respectively, with 10 bases between them. The CDR3 has 14 amino acids. The V gene's germline CDR1 is SEHNR and CDR2 FQNEAQ (reference sequence).

At least ten counts were recorded for this clonotype. This chain joins TRBV7-8 and TRBJ2-1; 15 nucleotides agree with TRBD2. Germline assignment: CDR1 SGHVS and CDR2 FQNEAQ. After removal of 1 base from V and 4 bases from J, the junction contained 5 bases not matched to a gene. This CDR3 has 18 residues. The CDR3 bases are TGTGCCAGCAGCTTAGGGACTAGCGGGGGGGGGCAATACAATGAGCAGTTCTTC. This sequence encodes CASSLGTSGGGQYNEQFF.

This clonotype came up many times. The V gene is TRBV9, the J gene TRBJ2-7; TRBD2 matches 13 bases. The CDR3 is made up of 15 amino acids. CDR1 is SGDLS and CDR2 is YYNGEE in the germline V gene. The J segment lost 7 bases and the V segment lost 3 bases, leaving 7 bases of the junction unmatched. CDR3 residues: CASSASPGLAGEQYF. The CDR3 nucleotides read TGTGCCAGCAGCGCTTCACCGGGACTAGCGGGGGAGCAGTACTTC.